One sample yielded the 15 T cell receptor beta chains listed below, sequenced in a study of CD8 T cells in ankylosing spondylitis. TCRdb used MiXCR to reprocess the 5' RACE reads, holding one entry per CDR3 protein. The sample holds about 460,000 distinct CDR3 sequences, approximately 5% seen once. Their specific antigens are unknown. Whole-study findings and limits: A motif of roughly 8 highly homologous TCR beta variants was seen as apparently characteristic of ankylosing spondylitis blood.

Sample: blood, either unsorted or a sorted T cell fraction (not recorded which). These receptors all stem from a male donor with ankylosing spondylitis.

J is TRBJ2-1 and V is TRBV20-1; 8 nucleotides match TRBD2. Germline V gives CDR1 DFQATT, CDR2 SNEGSKA (reference sequence). The CDR3 has 15 amino acids. Losses at the gene ends were 5 bases for V and 0 bases for J; bases not matched to a gene: 6. This chain's CDR3 is CSADLGGVSYNEQFF. CDR3 nucleotides: TGCAGTGCTGATCTCGGGGGGGTCTCCTACAATGAGCAGTTCTTC.

Ten or more counts support this clonotype. V usage is TRBV5-1 and J usage is TRBJ2-7; 9 bases are shared with TRBD1. The CDR3 loop spans 15 amino acids. Germline CDR1 reads SGHRS; CDR2 reads YFSETQ. With 4 bases clipped from V and 0 bases from J, the junction kept 5 bases outside the gene matches. Here the CDR3 reads CASSITGGFSYEQYF. Written as DNA, the CDR3 is TGCGCCAGCAGCATTACAGGGGGCTTCTCCTACGAGCAGTACTTC.

This clonotype was observed a few times. The chain carries TRBV18 and TRBJ2-7, with D possibly matching TRBD1 (6 bases). CDR1 and CDR2 (germline): KGHSH, LQKENI. V was clipped by 5 bases and J by 6 bases, with 11 bases between them. The CDR3 is 12 residues long. The CDR3 protein is CASSGGMIEQYF. The CDR3 DNA reads as TGTGCCAGCTCAGGGGGCATGATCGAGCAGTACTTC.

This clonotype was recorded many times. V and J are TRBV12-3 or TRBV12-4 and TRBJ2-7; D is perhaps TRBD1 or TRBD2 (5 bases each). Trimming removed 6 bases at V and 4 bases at J, with 16 bases between. CDR3 length: 14 amino acids. The CDR3 here is CASSRDLPQYEQYF. CDR3 bases: TGTGCCAGCAGCCGGGACCTTCCCCAATACGAGCAGTACTTC.

The sample holds a few counts of this clonotype. The V gene is TRBV20-1, the J gene TRBJ2-7; 8 nucleotides line up with TRBD1. Germline lookup yields CDR1 DFQATT and CDR2 SNEGSKA (reference sequence). This CDR3 comprises 13 residues. V gave up 5 bases and J gave up 0 bases; unmatched junction bases: 3. CDR3 residues: CSAPQGDSYEQYF. Written as DNA, the CDR3 is TGCAGTGCTCCACAGGGGGACTCCTACGAGCAGTACTTC.

This clonotype was seen at least ten times. The chain joins TRBV6-2 or TRBV6-3 to TRBJ1-5, with D unresolved. Trimming shortened V by 0 bases and J by 0 bases, and 6 bases separated the two germline ends. CDR1 MNHEY and CDR2 SVGEGT come from the germline V gene. The CDR3 extends over 15 amino acids. The CDR3, as DNA: TGTGCCAGCAGTTACTCCGGGAATAGCAATCAGCCCCAGCATTTT. It specifies CASSYSGNSNQPQHF.

This clonotype turned up a few times. V is TRBV5-1 and J is TRBJ1-4; D remains ambiguous. This CDR3 is 15 amino acids long. Trimming stripped 0 bases from V and 1 base from J, with 7 bases between. Germline V gene sequence: CDR1 SGHRS, CDR2 YFSETQ. CDR3 protein: CASSLVAQTNEKLFF. The DNA for the CDR3 is TGCGCCAGCAGCTTGGTGGCACAAACTAATGAAAAACTGTTTTTT.

This clonotype appeared many times. The V call is TRBV12-3 or TRBV12-4, the J call TRBJ1-1; the match to TRBD1 covers 8 bases. Trimming cost V 6 bases and J 4 bases; bases outside gene matches: 4. This CDR3 region has 13 residues. The CDR3 DNA is TGTGCCAGCAGGGGACAGGCGGGCACTGAAGCTTTCTTT. Its protein is CASRGQAGTEAFF.

In this sample, this clonotype turned up many times. V usage is TRBV5-1 and J usage is TRBJ2-1; D tentatively reads TRBD1 or TRBD2 (5 bases each). Germline loops: CDR1 SGHRS, CDR2 YFSETQ. Trimming left V 0 bases short and J 2 bases short, with 9 bases between. This CDR3 is built from 15 residues. For the CDR3, the DNA is TGCGCCAGCAGCTTGGTTGGGGACCCCTACAATGAGCAGTTCTTC. Translated, it gives CASSLVGDPYNEQFF. Together with reference TRBV5-1 and TRBJ2-1, the CDR3 gives the full variable domain: KAGVTQTPRYLIKTRGQQVTLSCSPISGHRSVSWYQQTPGQGLQFLFEYFSETQRNKGNFPGRFSGRQFSNSRSEMNVSTLELGDSALYLCASSLVGDPYNEQFFGPGTRLTVL.

In its sample, this clonotype was seen many times. The V and J genes are TRBV5-1 and TRBJ2-1; D possibly corresponds to TRBD1 (6 bases). The CDR3 loop spans 15 amino acids. The V end was cut by 2 bases, the J end by 10 bases, with 19 bases between. The germline V gene has CDR1 SGHRS and CDR2 YFSETQ. Here the CDR3 reads CASSFLAGARGEQFF. The CDR3 coding sequence is TGCGCCAGCAGCTTCTTAGCAGGGGCTCGAGGAGAGCAGTTCTTC.

This clonotype was recorded many times. The rearrangement links TRBV27 to TRBJ2-5, with unresolved D. Germline CDR1 is MNHEY and CDR2 is SMNVEV (reference sequence). The CDR3 has 12 residues. Trimming removed 8 bases from V and 6 bases from J, with 13 bases in between. The CDR3 coding sequence is TGTGCCAGCGGCTATAATGAACAGACCCAGTACTTC. Protein sequence: CASGYNEQTQYF.

This clonotype was detected ten times or more. The chain uses TRBV4-3 and TRBJ1-2; no reliable D call. Germline assignment: CDR1 LGHNA and CDR2 YSLEER. The V end was cut by 4 bases, the J end by 10 bases, with 16 bases between. CDR3 length equals 13 residues. The CDR3 sequence: CASSPEVRAFYTF. The DNA for the CDR3 is TGCGCCAGCAGCCCCGAGGTTCGGGCCTTCTACACCTTC.

The chain employs TRBV4-1 and TRBJ2-7; the D gene is possibly TRBD1 (6 bases). The ends were cut back, 1 base at V and 7 bases at J, with 17 bases in the middle. The CDR3 consists of 15 residues. Germline V gene data show CDR1 as MGHRA and CDR2 as YSYEKL. In nucleotides, the CDR3 is TGCGCCAGCAGCCAAGGTGTAAACAGGGTAGAAGAGCAGTACTTC. Its translation is CASSQGVNRVEEQYF.

In its sample, this clonotype was seen many times. The chain combines TRBV6-5 with TRBJ2-7; maybe TRBD1 (6 bases). Germline CDR1 is MNHEY and CDR2 is SVGAGI. The V gene lost 2 bases and the J gene lost 3 bases, with 8 bases spanning the gap. CDR3 length: 13 residues. CDR3 bases: TGTGCCAGCAGTTACAACAGGGTCTACGAGCAGTACTTC. It translates to CASSYNRVYEQYF.

This clonotype was counted ten times or more. The V call is TRBV7-9, the J call TRBJ1-1; unclear D gene. The V gene lost 2 bases and the J gene lost 2 bases, with 12 bases spanning the gap. The CDR3 is made up of 15 amino acids. The germline gives CDR1 SEHNR, CDR2 FQNEAQ (reference sequence). CDR3 residues: CASSLPGRENTEAFF. CDR3 DNA: TGTGCCAGCAGCTTACCCGGACGGGAAAACACTGAAGCTTTCTTT. Looking up the rest from reference TRBV7-9 and TRBJ1-1 gives the full variable domain: DTGVSQNPRHKITKRGQNVTFRCDPISEHNRLYWYRQTLGQGPEFLTYFQNEAQLEKSRLLSDRFSAERPKGSFSTLEIQRTEQGDSAMYLCASSLPGRENTEAFFGQGTRLTVV.